The rows below give T cell receptor beta chains drawn from one sample of a study of blood T cell repertoires in COVID-19. The data were produced by immunoSEQ multiplex PCR, yet TCRdb's version contains in-frame clones alone and is incomplete. In the table there are under 200,000 clones, more than 70% of which are singletons. Sequencing used peripheral blood. The receptors shown here come from a man aged 40-55 years with active or convalescent COVID-19. Both conserved end residues are part of each CDR3. A D gene is named only where the DNA matches it firmly. Where a row states a size, it is once, few, many or the class of an expanded clone; other rows omit it.

V gene	clone size	J gene	CDR3 length	D gene	CDR3 protein	CDR3 DNA
TRBV6-5	-	TRBJ1-6	16	-	CASSYGRSQSGSPLHF	TGTGCCAGCAGTTATGGTCGCAGTCAGTCGGGTTCACCCCTCCACTTT
TRBV24-1	-	TRBJ2-1	16	-	CATSDFQGSSYNEQFF	TGTGCCACCAGTGATTTTCAGGGGAGCTCCTACAATGAGCAGTTCTTC
TRBV7-2	once	TRBJ2-5	14	-	CASSLAATTETQYF	TGTGCCAGCAGCTTAGCTGCGACAACGGAGACCCAGTACTTC
TRBV19	-	TRBJ1-6	14	-	CASRGGLWNSPLHF	TGTGCCAGTAGGGGGGGGCTTTGGAATTCACCCCTCCACTTT
TRBV19	-	TRBJ1-2	16	-	CASSTFRDKGSYGYTF	TGTGCCAGTAGTACCTTCCGGGACAAAGGATCCTATGGCTACACCTTC
TRBV3-1/TRBV3-2	-	TRBJ2-3	20	TRBD2	CASSQAERRGVSGGTDTQYF	TGTGCCAGCAGCCAAGCCGAGAGGCGGGGGGTTAGTGGGGGCACAGATACGCAGTATTTT
TRBV2	few	TRBJ1-1	15	TRBD1	CASSELEGAHTEAFF	TGTGCCAGCAGTGAATTGGAGGGGGCGCATACTGAAGCTTTCTTT
TRBV30	-	TRBJ1-1	14	TRBD1	CAWSRTGVNTEAFF	TGTGCCTGGAGTAGGACAGGGGTGAACACTGAAGCTTTCTTT
TRBV5-6	-	TRBJ2-7	15	TRBD1	CASSSRGSFSYEQYF	TGTGCCAGCAGCTCCAGGGGGTCTTTCTCCTACGAGCAGTACTTC
TRBV7-2	few	TRBJ1-2	14	TRBD1	CASSQQTGGNGYTF	TGTGCCAGCAGCCAGCAAACAGGGGGCAACGGCTACACCTTC
TRBV5-1	-	TRBJ1-4	14	-	CASSSGARGEKLFF	TGCGCCAGCAGCTCAGGGGCCAGGGGTGAAAAACTGTTTTTT
TRBV6-5	-	TRBJ1-1	14	TRBD1	CASSGQGVRTEAFF	TGTGCCAGCAGCGGCCAGGGGGTACGGACTGAAGCTTTCTTT
TRBV6-4	-	TRBJ2-6	13	-	CASRSSGANVLTF	TGTGCCAGCAGGAGCTCTGGGGCCAACGTCCTGACTTTC
TRBV5-4	-	TRBJ1-1	14	-	CASSDRRVSPEAFF	TGTGCCAGCAGCGACCGGCGGGTATCGCCCGAAGCTTTCTTT
TRBV12-3/TRBV12-4	-	TRBJ1-1	13	-	CASSFRGKLEAFF	TGTGCCAGCAGTTTCCGGGGGAAACTAGAAGCTTTCTTT
TRBV7-2	-	TRBJ2-3	16	TRBD2	CASSLGLAGGTDTQYF	TGTGCCAGCAGCTTAGGTCTAGCGGGGGGCACAGATACGCAGTATTTT
TRBV7-9	-	TRBJ2-2	13	-	CASSLSGAGELFF	TGTGCCAGCAGCTTATCGGGGGCCGGGGAGCTGTTTTTT
TRBV7-3	-	TRBJ1-1	15	-	CASSLNPGANTEAFF	TGTGCCAGCAGCTTAAATCCAGGGGCGAACACTGAAGCTTTCTTT
TRBV9	-	TRBJ2-7	14	TRBD1	CASSVGAGGREQYF	TGTGCCAGCAGCGTAGGGGCAGGGGGCCGGGAGCAGTACTTC
TRBV30	once	TRBJ1-3	13	-	CAWTGSPGNTIYF	TGTGCCTGGACAGGGTCCCCTGGAAACACCATATATTTT
TRBV5-4	-	TRBJ2-1	12	TRBD1	CASSQGVNEQFF	TGTGCCAGCAGCCAGGGGGTAAATGAGCAGTTCTTC
TRBV5-5	-	TRBJ1-4	14	-	CASSLANEGEKLFF	TGTGCCAGCAGCTTGGCCAACGAGGGTGAAAAACTGTTTTTT
TRBV3-1/TRBV3-2	-	TRBJ1-6	14	-	CASSQASNNSPLHF	TGTGCCAGCAGCCAAGCCAGTAATAATTCACCCCTCCACTTT
TRBV4-1	-	TRBJ1-3	16	-	CASSHAGDGSGNTIYF	TGCGCCAGCAGCCACGCCGGTGATGGCTCTGGAAACACCATATATTTT
TRBV9	-	TRBJ2-6	18	-	CASSAETSGGSGANVLTF	TGTGCCAGCAGCGCCGAGACCTCAGGGGGGTCTGGGGCCAACGTCCTGACTTTC
TRBV4-3	-	TRBJ1-1	15	-	CASSQEWGVGTEAFF	TGCGCCAGCAGCCAAGAATGGGGCGTTGGGACTGAAGCTTTCTTT
TRBV4-1	-	TRBJ1-5	15	-	CATSDRQARVQPQHF	TGCGCCACCTCAGATAGACAGGCCAGGGTTCAGCCCCAGCATTTT
TRBV6-6	-	TRBJ1-6	14	TRBD1	CASSYSTGFTPLHF	TGTGCCAGCAGTTATTCGACAGGGTTTACACCCCTCCACTTT
TRBV11-2	-	TRBJ1-6	17	-	CASSSIRGKSYNSPLHF	TGTGCCAGCAGCTCGATAAGGGGGAAGTCCTATAATTCACCCCTCCACTTT
TRBV6-1	-	TRBJ1-1	13	-	CASSEVSNTEAFF	TGTGCCAGCAGTGAAGTCAGTAACACTGAAGCTTTCTTT
TRBV7-9	once	TRBJ1-1	11	-	CASSREAEAFF	TGTGCCAGCAGCCGGGAGGCGGAAGCTTTCTTT
TRBV5-5	-	TRBJ1-5	16	TRBD1	CASSLGDRGEVQPQHF	TGTGCCAGCAGCTTGGGGGACAGGGGAGAAGTTCAGCCCCAGCATTTT
TRBV30	-	TRBJ2-3	15	TRBD1	CAWILRTGGTDTQYF	TGTGCCTGGATCTTACGGACAGGGGGAACAGATACGCAGTATTTT
TRBV28	-	TRBJ1-2	12	-	CASSGARGQLYF	TGTGCCAGCAGTGGGGCTCGAGGCCAACTTTACTTC
TRBV9	-	TRBJ2-1	17	TRBD2	CASSVEGTSGSYNEQFF	TGTGCCAGCAGCGTAGAAGGGACTAGCGGCTCTTACAATGAGCAGTTCTTC
TRBV10-2	-	TRBJ1-1	14	TRBD1	CASKGAKRNTEAFF	TGCGCCAGCAAGGGGGCAAAAAGGAACACTGAAGCTTTCTTT
TRBV28	-	TRBJ1-6	12	-	CASSFWASPLHF	TGTGCCAGCAGTTTCTGGGCTTCACCCCTCCACTTT
TRBV29-1	-	TRBJ1-1	12	-	CSVVRLDTEAFF	TGCAGCGTTGTCCGTCTCGACACTGAAGCTTTCTTT
TRBV11-2	many	TRBJ1-2	15	TRBD1	CASSLEGAANYGYTF	TGTGCCAGCAGCTTGGAGGGGGCGGCTAACTATGGCTACACCTTC
TRBV5-5	-	TRBJ2-2	15	-	CASSLAGSNTGELFF	TGTGCCAGCAGCTTGGCAGGATCTAACACCGGGGAGCTGTTTTTT
TRBV6-6	-	TRBJ1-6	13	-	CASGRPNNSPLHF	TGTGCCAGCGGGAGACCAAATAATTCACCCCTCCACTTT
TRBV5-8	-	TRBJ1-6	15	-	CASGGSGGPNSPLHF	TGTGCCAGCGGGGGGAGTGGGGGTCCTAATTCACCCCTCCACTTT
TRBV12-3/TRBV12-4	-	TRBJ1-1	13	-	CASSLKAGTEAFF	TGTGCCAGCAGTTTGAAAGCCGGCACTGAAGCTTTCTTT
TRBV6-2/TRBV6-3	-	TRBJ1-4	15	TRBD1	CASSPGTGGHEKLFF	TGTGCCAGCAGTCCGGGGACAGGGGGCCATGAAAAACTGTTTTTT
TRBV4-1	-	TRBJ1-5	14	-	CASSHRDNGQPQHF	TGCGCCAGCAGCCACCGGGACAACGGTCAGCCCCAGCATTTT
TRBV4-3	-	TRBJ2-7	15	TRBD1	CASSQGRDRAYEQYF	TGCGCCAGCAGCCAAGGCCGGGACAGGGCCTACGAGCAGTACTTC
TRBV25-1	once	TRBJ1-6	15	-	CASSETGPNNSPLHF	TGTGCCAGCAGTGAAACAGGCCCTAATAATTCACCCCTCCACTTT
TRBV5-1	-	TRBJ2-2	17	TRBD2	CASSWRGAGINTGELFF	TGCGCCAGCAGCTGGCGGGGGGCGGGGATCAACACCGGGGAGCTGTTTTTT
TRBV6-6	-	TRBJ2-1	15	TRBD1	CASSPGQGRISEQFF	TGTGCCAGCAGCCCCGGACAGGGTCGAATAAGTGAGCAGTTCTTC
TRBV5-1	-	TRBJ1-2	14	TRBD1	CASSPRTGSVGYTF	TGCGCCAGCAGCCCCCGGACAGGGTCTGTTGGCTACACCTTC
TRBV6-2/TRBV6-3	-	TRBJ2-1	12	-	CASSTRQNEQFF	TGTGCCAGCAGTACAAGACAGAACGAGCAGTTCTTC
TRBV19	-	TRBJ1-2	15	TRBD1	CASSIAGTGNYGYTF	TGTGCCAGTAGTATTGCCGGGACAGGGAACTATGGCTACACCTTC